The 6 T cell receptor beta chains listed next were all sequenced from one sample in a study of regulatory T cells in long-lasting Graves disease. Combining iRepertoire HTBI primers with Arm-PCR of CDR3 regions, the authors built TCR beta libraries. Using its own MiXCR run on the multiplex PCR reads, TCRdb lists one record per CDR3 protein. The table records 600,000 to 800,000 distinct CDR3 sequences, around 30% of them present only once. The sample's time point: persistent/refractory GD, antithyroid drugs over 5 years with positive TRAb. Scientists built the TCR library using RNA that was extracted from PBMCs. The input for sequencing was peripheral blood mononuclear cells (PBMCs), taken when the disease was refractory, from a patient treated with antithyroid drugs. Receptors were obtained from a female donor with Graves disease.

The CDR3: CASSPGQLREQYF. Written as DNA, the CDR3 is TGTGCCAGCTCGCCGGGACAGCTACGCGAGCAGTACTTC. The chain uses TRBV18 and TRBJ2-7, with 7 bases aligning to TRBD1. Trimming took 6 bases from V and 6 from J; bases not matched to a gene: 8. Germline V lookup: CDR1 KGHSH, CDR2 LQKENI. This CDR3 is 13 amino acids long.

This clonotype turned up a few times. The CDR3 DNA follows: TGTGCCAGCAGTCCGGGACGCTCTGGGGCCAACGTCCTGACTTTC. Translation: CASSPGRSGANVLTF. The chain joins TRBV6-1 to TRBJ2-6; D possibly uses TRBD1 or TRBD2 (5 bases each). The CDR3 totals 15 residues. V lost 5 bases to trimming and J lost 0 bases, with 8 bases between them. CDR1 and CDR2 from the germline V gene are MNHNS and SASEGT.

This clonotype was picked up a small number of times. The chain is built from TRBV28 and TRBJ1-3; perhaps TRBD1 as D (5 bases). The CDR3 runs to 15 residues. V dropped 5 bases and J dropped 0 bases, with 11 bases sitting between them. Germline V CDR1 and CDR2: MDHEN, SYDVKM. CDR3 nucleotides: TGTGCCAGCAGTGTCTCAGGGTTCTCTGGAAACACCATATATTTT. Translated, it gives CASSVSGFSGNTIYF.

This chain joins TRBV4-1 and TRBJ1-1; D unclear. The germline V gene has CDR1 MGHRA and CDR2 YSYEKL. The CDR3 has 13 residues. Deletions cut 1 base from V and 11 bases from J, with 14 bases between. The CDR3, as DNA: TGCGCCAGCAGCCAAGTTGAGCCTGGGGTTGCTTTCTTT. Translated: CASSQVEPGVAFF.

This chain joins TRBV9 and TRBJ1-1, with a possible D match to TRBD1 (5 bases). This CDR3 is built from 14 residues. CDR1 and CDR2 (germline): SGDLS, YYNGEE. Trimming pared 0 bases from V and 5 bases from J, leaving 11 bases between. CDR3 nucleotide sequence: TGTGCCAGCAGCGTAGAAGGGGCGCGGACTGAAGCTTTCTTT. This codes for CASSVEGARTEAFF.

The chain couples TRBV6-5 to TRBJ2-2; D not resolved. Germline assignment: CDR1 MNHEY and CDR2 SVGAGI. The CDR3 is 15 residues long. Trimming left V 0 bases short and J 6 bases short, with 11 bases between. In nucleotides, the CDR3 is TGTGCCAGCAGTTACTCGTCTACCAACCCCGGGGAGCTGTTTTTT. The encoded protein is CASSYSSTNPGELFF.